The TCR beta chain under discussion was sequenced for a study of T cell responses to AZD1222 COVID-19 vaccine. Background on the study: Pooled samples include second doses given at about 4 or 12 weeks.

General study results and limits: White British people made up most donors, females outnumbered males, and clonal diversity was possibly underestimated. There were vaccine-associated CD4 TCRs across spike, dominant at 160-218 and 743-854. At study baseline, merely more than 5 AZD1222 recipients were seropositive.

The germline gives CDR1 MNHEY, CDR2 SVGAGI. Trimming took 2 bases from V and 15 from J, leaving 8 bases between them. The CDR3 length is 10 residues. TCRdb's copy holds only in-frame clones and misses some; the assay was immunoSEQ multiplex PCR. This sample has roughly 67,000 clones, with about 91% found just once. Worth noting for this clone: What it binds is not known.

The sequenced sample was peripheral blood, obtained on day 0 of AZD1222 vaccination. The gene calls are TRBV6-5 and TRBJ2-1, with no clear D. The TCR was taken from an adult in good health. CDR3 protein: CASSYQGLFF. CDR3 coding DNA: TGTGCCAGCAGTTACCAAGGTCTGTTCTTC.